The sequence of this TCR beta chain was determined in a study of patients and donors after allogeneic stem cell transplantation. The CDR3 is 14 amino acids. Germline-derived CDR1 and CDR2 are LGHNA and YSLEER. Trimming pared 4 bases from V and 6 bases from J, leaving 10 bases between. TCRdb itself ran the RT-PCR reads through MiXCR, one entry per CDR3 protein. The data show approximately 98,000 distinct CDR3 sequences, roughly 35% seen once. The source material was blood, either unsorted or a sorted T cell fraction (not recorded which). The chain is built from TRBV4-3 and TRBJ1-6, with D perhaps TRBD1 (6 bases). The TCR comes from a human donor who was either an allogeneic HSCT recipient or a stem cell or donor lymphocyte infusion donor (not recorded which). It is not recorded whose cells these are; they may come from a transplant donor. The DNA for the CDR3 is TGCGCCAGCAGCCTGGGACATTTTAATTCACCCCTCCACTTT. It specifies CASSLGHFNSPLHF.